Listed here are 8 T cell receptor beta chains from one sample, sequenced in a study of blood T cells in healthy people across ages. Using a J-beta primer mix together with a sample-barcoded 5' primer, a second PCR was run for roughly 6 to 12 cycles. TCRdb processed the 5' RACE reads anew with MiXCR; each CDR3 protein has one entry. The table lists approximately 830,000 distinct CDR3 sequences, 55% to 65% of them singletons, with about 30% in the top ten. Sequencing input: blood. The receptors come from a man aged 25 to 45 in good health.

This clonotype was seen just once. The chain uses TRBV25-1 and TRBJ1-2, with D tentatively TRBD1 (6 bases). Germline loops: CDR1 MGHDK, CDR2 SYGVNS. This CDR3 has 14 residues. V was shortened by 4 bases and J by 7 bases, with 16 bases between the two germline ends. This CDR3 reads CASSVSGVQGGYTF. CDR3 bases: TGTGCCAGCAGTGTATCAGGGGTTCAGGGTGGCTACACCTTC.

The chain uses TRBV9 and TRBJ1-2; 7 bases fit TRBD1. The CDR3 is 14 residues long. Germline V gene sequence: CDR1 SGDLS, CDR2 YYNGEE. J was trimmed by 6 bases and V by 4 bases; bases with no gene match: 9. CDR3 bases: TGTGCCAGCAGCACCCCCGGGACAGCCCATGGCTACACCTTC. This gives the protein CASSTPGTAHGYTF.

This sequence joins TRBV7-2 and TRBJ2-2; 8 bases fit TRBD1. The junction had 5 bases not matched to a gene; V was cut back by 5 bases and J by 0 bases. Germline CDR1 reads SGHTA; CDR2 reads FQGNSA. CDR3 length: 16 amino acids. CDR3 DNA sequence: TGTGCCAGCAGCGACGGACAGGGTTCGAACACCGGGGAGCTGTTTTTT. It codes for CASSDGQGSNTGELFF.

The chain has TRBV28 and TRBJ1-1; 8 bases agree with TRBD1. Germline CDR1 reads MDHEN; CDR2 reads SYDVKM. V shed 8 bases and J 4 bases; nucleotides not matched to a gene: 6. The CDR3 covers 13 residues. This chain's CDR3 is CASPGQGSTEAFF. As DNA, the CDR3 is TGTGCCAGCCCCGGACAGGGATCCACTGAAGCTTTCTTT.

This clonotype turned up a few times. This rearrangement joins TRBV9 to TRBJ2-4, with D uncertain. Trimming removed 4 bases at V and 1 base at J, with 12 bases between. There are 15 residues in the CDR3. CDR1 and CDR2 from the germline V gene are SGDLS and YYNGEE. The CDR3 region has the DNA TGTGCCAGCAGCCCCACAGTACATGCCAAAAACATTCAGTACTTC. Translating it yields CASSPTVHAKNIQYF.

The chain couples TRBV9 to TRBJ1-6; D unresolved. V was cut by 0 bases and J by 8 bases, with 9 bases left in between. Germline V lookup: CDR1 SGDLS, CDR2 YYNGEE. The CDR3 has 14 amino acids. CDR3 nucleotide sequence: TGTGCCAGCAGCGTAGCTTCCGCAGATTCACCCCTCCACTTT. This translates into CASSVASADSPLHF.

In its sample, this clonotype was seen a few times. The rearrangement joins TRBV15 to TRBJ1-4; D is unclear. Germline CDR1 is LNHNV and CDR2 is YYDKDF (reference sequence). Trimming took off 5 bases at V and 6 bases at J, with 13 bases between the two ends. The CDR3 spans 14 residues. In nucleotides, the CDR3 is TGTGCCACCAGCCCCTACGCGAGTCATGAAAAACTGTTTTTT. This gives the protein CATSPYASHEKLFF. The full variable domain, with the rest looked up from reference TRBV15 and TRBJ1-4, is DAMVIQNPRYQVTQFGKPVTLSCSQTLNHNVMYWYQQKSSQAPKLLFHYYDKDFNNEADTPDNFQSRRPNTSFCFLDIRSPGLGDTAMYLCATSPYASHEKLFFGSGTQLSVL.

This chain links TRBV10-3 with TRBJ2-1; TRBD2 aligns across 9 bases. CDR1 ENHRY and CDR2 SYGVKD come from the germline V gene. V shed 2 bases, J shed 7 bases, and the junction held 6 bases outside the gene matches. This CDR3 is built from 15 residues. CDR3 nucleotides: TGTGCCATCAGTGAGAAAAGCGGGGGGAAGAATGAGCAGTTCTTC. Translation gives CAISEKSGGKNEQFF.